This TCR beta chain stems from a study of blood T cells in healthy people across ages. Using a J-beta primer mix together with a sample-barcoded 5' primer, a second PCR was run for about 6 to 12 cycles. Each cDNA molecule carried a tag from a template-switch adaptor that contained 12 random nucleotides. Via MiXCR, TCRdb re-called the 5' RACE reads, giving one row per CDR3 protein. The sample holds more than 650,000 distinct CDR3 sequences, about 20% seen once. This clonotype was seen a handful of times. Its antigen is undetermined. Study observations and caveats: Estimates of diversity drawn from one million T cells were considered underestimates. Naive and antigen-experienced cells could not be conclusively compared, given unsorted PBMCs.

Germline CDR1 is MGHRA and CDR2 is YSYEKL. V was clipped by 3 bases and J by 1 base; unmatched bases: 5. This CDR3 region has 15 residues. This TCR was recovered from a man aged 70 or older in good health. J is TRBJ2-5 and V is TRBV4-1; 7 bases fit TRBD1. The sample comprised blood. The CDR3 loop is CASSQTGTAQETQYF. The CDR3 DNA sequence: TGCGCCAGCAGCCAGACTGGGACAGCCCAAGAGACCCAGTACTTC.